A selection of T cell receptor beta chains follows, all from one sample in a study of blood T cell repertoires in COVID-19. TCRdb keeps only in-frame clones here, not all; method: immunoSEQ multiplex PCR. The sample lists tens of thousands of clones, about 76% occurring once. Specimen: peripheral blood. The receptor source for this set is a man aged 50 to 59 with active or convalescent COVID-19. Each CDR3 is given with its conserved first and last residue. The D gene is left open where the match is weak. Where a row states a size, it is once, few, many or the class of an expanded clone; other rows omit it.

CDR3 protein: CASSPGLVTGELFF
CDR3 DNA: TGTGCTAGCAGCCCGGGACTAGTCACCGGGGAGCTGTTTTTT
clone size: .
V gene: TRBV7-7
D gene: TRBD2
J gene: TRBJ2-2

CDR3 protein: CASRVQWTDTQYF
CDR3 DNA: TGTGCCAGCAGGGTCCAGTGGACAGATACGCAGTATTTT
clone size: .
V gene: TRBV12-3/TRBV12-4
D gene: .
J gene: TRBJ2-3

CDR3 protein: CASSPGRNYEQYF
CDR3 DNA: TGTGCCAGCAGCCCCGGGAGAAACTACGAGCAGTACTTC
clone size: .
V gene: TRBV6-2/TRBV6-3
D gene: .
J gene: TRBJ2-7

CDR3 protein: CASSSTSGGYNNEQFF
CDR3 DNA: TGTGCCAGCAGTTCTACTAGCGGGGGGTATAACAATGAGCAGTTCTTC
clone size: .
V gene: TRBV6-5
D gene: TRBD2
J gene: TRBJ2-1

CDR3 protein: CASSEGGSEVETQYF
CDR3 DNA: TGCGCCAGCAGTGAAGGGGGAAGTGAGGTTGAGACCCAGTACTTC
clone size: .
V gene: TRBV10-1
D gene: .
J gene: TRBJ2-5

CDR3 protein: CASSPTGAGEKLFF
CDR3 DNA: TGTGCCAGCTCACCGACAGGGGCGGGTGAAAAACTGTTTTTT
clone size: .
V gene: TRBV18
D gene: TRBD1
J gene: TRBJ1-4

CDR3 protein: CASSFNRGSGGYTF
CDR3 DNA: TGTGCCAGCAGTTTCAACAGGGGATCGGGCGGCTACACCTTC
clone size: .
V gene: TRBV27
D gene: TRBD1
J gene: TRBJ1-2

CDR3 protein: CASISEKLFF
CDR3 DNA: TGTGCCAGCATATCTGAAAAACTGTTTTTT
clone size: .
V gene: TRBV12-3/TRBV12-4
D gene: .
J gene: TRBJ1-4

CDR3 protein: CASSSGLGQDNEQFF
CDR3 DNA: TGTGCCAGCAGCTCCGGACTAGGTCAGGACAATGAGCAGTTCTTC
clone size: .
V gene: TRBV7-9
D gene: TRBD2
J gene: TRBJ2-1

CDR3 protein: CASSPRLAGNTGELFF
CDR3 DNA: TGTGCCAGCAGCCCCCGACTAGCGGGGAACACCGGGGAGCTGTTTTTT
clone size: once
V gene: TRBV14
D gene: TRBD2
J gene: TRBJ2-2

CDR3 protein: CASSALTGTGAYEQYF
CDR3 DNA: TGTGCCAGCAGTGCTTTAACCGGGACAGGGGCCTACGAGCAGTACTTC
clone size: few
V gene: TRBV25-1
D gene: TRBD1
J gene: TRBJ2-7

CDR3 protein: CASSLVGTSGAADTQYF
CDR3 DNA: TGTGCCAGCAGCTTAGTGGGGACTAGCGGGGCCGCAGATACGCAGTATTTT
clone size: few
V gene: TRBV11-2
D gene: TRBD2
J gene: TRBJ2-3

CDR3 protein: CASSASSGSETQYF
CDR3 DNA: TGTGCCAGCAGTGCATCTAGCGGGAGCGAGACCCAGTACTTC
clone size: .
V gene: TRBV25-1
D gene: TRBD2
J gene: TRBJ2-5

CDR3 protein: CAISPIRAQGVNEQFF
CDR3 DNA: TGTGCCATCAGTCCAATCAGGGCGCAGGGGGTGAATGAGCAGTTCTTC
clone size: once
V gene: TRBV10-3
D gene: TRBD1
J gene: TRBJ2-1

CDR3 protein: CASSLGQGRGYTF
CDR3 DNA: TGTGCCAGCAGCTTGGGACAGGGGCGAGGCTACACCTTC
clone size: .
V gene: TRBV11-2
D gene: TRBD1
J gene: TRBJ1-2

CDR3 protein: CASSLLQSGQRGYTF
CDR3 DNA: TGCGCCAGCAGCCTCCTACAGTCCGGACAGCGTGGCTACACCTTC
clone size: .
V gene: TRBV5-1
D gene: .
J gene: TRBJ1-2

CDR3 protein: CAISEPTSGTQETQYF
CDR3 DNA: TGTGCCATCAGTGAACCTACTAGCGGGACGCAAGAGACCCAGTACTTC
clone size: .
V gene: TRBV10-3
D gene: TRBD2
J gene: TRBJ2-5

CDR3 protein: CASSIQNTEAFF
CDR3 DNA: TGTGCCAGTAGTATTCAGAACACTGAAGCTTTCTTT
clone size: .
V gene: TRBV19
D gene: .
J gene: TRBJ1-1

CDR3 protein: CASSTPGGSYNEQFF
CDR3 DNA: TGTGCCAGCAGTACCCCCGGAGGCTCCTACAATGAGCAGTTCTTC
clone size: .
V gene: TRBV6-5
D gene: .
J gene: TRBJ2-1

CDR3 protein: CASSIWGDNEQFF
CDR3 DNA: TGTGCCAGTAGTATATGGGGGGATAATGAGCAGTTCTTC
clone size: .
V gene: TRBV19
D gene: .
J gene: TRBJ2-1

CDR3 protein: CASSAGTEETQYF
CDR3 DNA: TGTGCCAGCAGCGCGGGGACAGAAGAGACCCAGTACTTC
clone size: .
V gene: TRBV11-2
D gene: .
J gene: TRBJ2-5